What follows are 17 T cell receptor beta chains derived from one specimen sequenced in a study of CD8 T cells in ankylosing spondylitis. In TCRdb, the 5' RACE reads were re-called with MiXCR into one record per CDR3 protein. Of approximately 180,000 distinct CDR3 sequences in the sample, 15% to 20% were seen once. Material for sequencing was blood, either unsorted or a sorted T cell fraction (not recorded which). The source of these receptors is a male donor between 10 and 30 years old with ankylosing spondylitis or in good health (not recorded which).

This clonotype has a count of ten or more. V gene TRBV29-1 combines with J gene TRBJ2-5, with D unclear. Between the trimmed V and J ends, which lost 0 bases and 9 bases, there was a span of 8 bases. Looked up from germline, CDR1 is SQVTM and CDR2 is ANQGSEA. This CDR3 is 11 amino acids long. For the CDR3, the DNA is TGCAGCGTTGAAGAAGGCCGGGCCCAGTACTTC. It is translated as CSVEEGRAQYF.

There are many counts of this clonotype. This chain uses TRBV11-2 with TRBJ1-1, with 7 bases fitting TRBD1. Germline V gene data show CDR1 as SGHAT and CDR2 as FQNNGV. The trim removed 5 bases at V and 0 bases at J, leaving 6 bases unmatched. The CDR3 has 15 amino acids. CDR3 sequence: CASSTGQAMNTEAFF. The CDR3 DNA follows: TGTGCCAGCAGCACAGGACAGGCGATGAACACTGAAGCTTTCTTT.

The chain is built from TRBV6-2 or TRBV6-3 and TRBJ2-7; 12 nucleotides match TRBD2. This CDR3 is 14 amino acids long. The J segment lost 7 bases and the V segment lost 6 bases, leaving 7 bases of the junction unmatched. The germline V gene has CDR1 MNHEY and CDR2 SVGEGT. This CDR3 is CASSLAGGPGEQYF. The DNA for the CDR3 is TGTGCCAGCAGCCTAGCGGGAGGGCCGGGGGAGCAGTACTTC.

This clonotype appeared many times. The chain uses TRBV5-4 and TRBJ1-2; 7 bases align to TRBD1. Trimming removed 4 bases from V and 2 bases from J; junction bases left unmatched: 5. The CDR3 length is 14 residues. Germline CDR1 and CDR2: SGHNT and YYREEE (reference sequence). CDR3 bases: TGTGCCAGCAGCCCCGGGACAGAGAACTATGGCTACACCTTC. This translates into CASSPGTENYGYTF.

This clonotype was counted at least ten times. The chain uses TRBV12-3 or TRBV12-4 and TRBJ1-1, with D unclear. V lost 3 bases to trimming and J lost 0 bases, with 8 bases between them. The CDR3 is 14 residues long. The CDR3 bases are TGTGCCAGCAGTTTCGACGGACTGAACACTGAAGCTTTCTTT. This translates into CASSFDGLNTEAFF.

At least ten counts were recorded for this clonotype. CDR3 in amino acids: CSGGMEYNEQFF. The CDR3 DNA reads TGCAGTGGGGGGATGGAGTACAATGAGCAGTTCTTC. The chain carries TRBV20-1 and TRBJ2-1; possibly TRBD1 or TRBD2 for D (5 bases each). V gave up 7 bases and J gave up 4 bases, with 11 bases separating them. Germline CDR1 is DFQATT and CDR2 is SNEGSKA (reference sequence). The CDR3 consists of 12 residues.

This clonotype was recorded at least ten times. V and J are TRBV12-3 or TRBV12-4 and TRBJ1-5; the D is unclear. Trimming left V 2 bases short and J 9 bases short, with 5 bases between. CDR3 length equals 11 residues. In nucleotides, the CDR3 is TGTGCCAGCAGTTTAAATGGGCCCCAGCATTTT. Amino acids: CASSLNGPQHF.

This clonotype was counted a few times. This chain links TRBV28 with TRBJ1-1; D unclear. Trimming stripped 6 bases from V and 4 bases from J, with 15 bases between. The CDR3 consists of 14 residues. CDR1 MDHEN and CDR2 SYDVKM come from the germline V gene. The CDR3 DNA reads TGTGCCAGCAGGATGGACCAATTTGGCACTGAAGCTTTCTTT. Residues: CASRMDQFGTEAFF.

The chain is built from TRBV27 and TRBJ2-1, with TRBD1 as a possible D gene (7 bases). Germline CDR1 and CDR2: MNHEY and SMNVEV (reference sequence). The length of the CDR3 is 13 residues. The V end lost 8 bases, the J end lost 7 bases, and 15 bases lay between the germline ends. The CDR3 protein is CASGKQGRNEQFF. The CDR3 DNA reads as TGTGCCAGCGGAAAACAGGGGAGGAATGAGCAGTTCTTC.

In its sample, this clonotype was seen many times. This chain links TRBV6-2 or TRBV6-3 with TRBJ2-3; D is unresolved. V gave up 1 base and J gave up 3 bases, with 2 bases separating them. The CDR3 sequence is 12 residues long. The germline gives CDR1 MNHEY, CDR2 SVGEGT. The DNA of the CDR3 is TGTGCCAGCAGTTACTTTACAGATACGCAGTATTTT. It translates to CASSYFTDTQYF.

Ten or more counts support this clonotype. J is TRBJ2-1 and V is TRBV20-1; 8 bases match TRBD1. In germline, CDR1 is DFQATT, CDR2 SNEGSKA (reference sequence). V shed 3 bases, J shed 10 bases, and the junction held 5 bases outside the gene matches. The CDR3 has 12 residues. CDR3 nucleotide sequence: TGCAGTGCTAGTCCCAGGGGGCTGGAGCAGTTCTTC. Encoded protein: CSASPRGLEQFF.

The sample holds many counts of this clonotype. The chain combines TRBV20-1 with TRBJ2-1, with TRBD2 identical over 11 bases. CDR1 and CDR2 from the germline V gene are DFQATT and SNEGSKA (reference sequence). V was pared by 6 bases and J by 4 bases, with 11 bases of the junction left unmatched. The CDR3 is 16 residues long. The CDR3 coding sequence is TGCAGTGCCTCAAGCCCCACTAGCGGGGGATACAATGAGCAGTTCTTC. This translates into CSASSPTSGGYNEQFF.

This clonotype was seen at least ten times. The chain couples TRBV5-5 to TRBJ1-1, with no clear D. The CDR3 spans 14 residues. V lost 4 bases and J lost 1, with 11 bases in between. Per the germline V gene, CDR1 is SGHKS and CDR2 is YYEKEE (reference sequence). Here the CDR3 reads CASSPPGENTEAFF. Here the CDR3 DNA reads TGTGCCAGCAGCCCCCCCGGGGAGAACACTGAAGCTTTCTTT.

The J gene is TRBJ2-2, the V gene TRBV27, with D possibly matching TRBD1 (6 bases). Trimming took off 3 bases at V and 0 bases at J, with 14 bases between the two ends. The CDR3 is 17 amino acids. Looked up from germline, CDR1 is MNHEY and CDR2 is SMNVEV (reference sequence). The CDR3 here is CASSLFTGWPNTGELFF. CDR3 DNA: TGTGCCAGCAGTTTGTTCACAGGGTGGCCGAACACCGGGGAGCTGTTTTTT.

This clonotype was seen at least ten times. The chain uses TRBV7-2 and TRBJ2-1, with a possible D match to TRBD2 (5 bases). Deletions cut 6 bases from V and 5 bases from J, with 11 bases between. The CDR3 consists of 13 residues. In germline, CDR1 is SGHTA, CDR2 FQGNSA. The CDR3 sequence: CASSGGQDNEQFF. The CDR3 DNA reads as TGTGCCAGCAGTGGCGGGCAGGACAATGAGCAGTTCTTC.

The CDR3 DNA reads as TGCAGTGCTAGAGGTCGTCTTTTGGGGGGGGATGAGCAGTTCTTC. Translating gives CSARGRLLGGDEQFF. This chain joins TRBV20-1 and TRBJ2-1, with 7 bases that match TRBD2. Germline CDR1 and CDR2: DFQATT and SNEGSKA (reference sequence). This CDR3 region has 15 residues. Trimming cost V 1 base and J 8 bases; bases outside gene matches: 11.

The chain couples TRBV5-4 to TRBJ2-7; 9 bases agree with TRBD1. With V trimmed by 4 bases and J by 7 bases, 9 bases remained unmatched. The germline CDR1 and CDR2 sequences are SGHNT and YYREEE (reference sequence). CDR3 size: 14 residues. CDR3 DNA: TGTGCCAGCAGCCAGCGGGACAGGGTAGGTGAGCAGTACTTC. Residues: CASSQRDRVGEQYF. Full variable domain (missing parts from reference TRBV5-4 and TRBJ2-7): ETGVTQSPTHLIKTRGQQVTLRCSSQSGHNTVSWYQQALGQGPQFIFQYYREEENGRGNFPPRFSGLQFPNYSSELNVNALELDDSALYLCASSQRDRVGEQYFGPGTRLTVT.